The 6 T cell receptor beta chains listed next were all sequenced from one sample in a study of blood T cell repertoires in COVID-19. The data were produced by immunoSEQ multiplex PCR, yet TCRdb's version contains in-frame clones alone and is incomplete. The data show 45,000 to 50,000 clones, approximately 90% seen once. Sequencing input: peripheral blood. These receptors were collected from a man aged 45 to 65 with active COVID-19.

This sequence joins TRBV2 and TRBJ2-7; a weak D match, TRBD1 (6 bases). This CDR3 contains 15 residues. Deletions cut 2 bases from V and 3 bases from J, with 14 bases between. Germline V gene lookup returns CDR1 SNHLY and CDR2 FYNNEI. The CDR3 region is CASSESGQTIYEQYF. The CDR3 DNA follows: TGTGCCAGCAGTGAAAGCGGACAGACTATCTACGAGCAGTACTTC.

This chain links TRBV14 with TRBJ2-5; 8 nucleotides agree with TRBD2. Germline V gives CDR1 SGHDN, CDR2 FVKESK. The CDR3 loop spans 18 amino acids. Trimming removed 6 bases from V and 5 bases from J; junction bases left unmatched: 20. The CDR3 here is CASSAPLGPQAGAETQYF. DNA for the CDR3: TGTGCCAGCAGTGCCCCTTTGGGCCCACAAGCGGGAGCCGAGACCCAGTACTTC. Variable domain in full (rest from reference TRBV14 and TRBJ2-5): EAGVTQFPSHSVIEKGQTVTLRCDPISGHDNLYWYRRVMGKEIKFLLHFVKESKQDESGMPNNRFLAERTGGTYSTLKVQPAELEDSGVYFCASSAPLGPQAGAETQYFGPGTRLLVL.

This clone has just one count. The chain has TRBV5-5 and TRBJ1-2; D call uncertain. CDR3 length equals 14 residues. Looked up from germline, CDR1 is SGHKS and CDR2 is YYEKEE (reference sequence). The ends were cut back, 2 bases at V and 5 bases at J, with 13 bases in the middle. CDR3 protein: CASSLEVEPYGYTF. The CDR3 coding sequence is TGTGCCAGCAGCTTAGAGGTGGAACCTTATGGCTACACCTTC.

CDR3 loop: CASSVLTGTDTQYF. Written as DNA, the CDR3 is TGTGCCAGCAGTGTTTTGACAGGCACAGATACGCAGTATTTT. This rearrangement joins TRBV2 to TRBJ2-3; TRBD1 is a possible D gene (5 bases). This CDR3 comprises 14 residues. Per the germline V gene, CDR1 is SNHLY and CDR2 is FYNNEI. V was clipped by 4 bases and J by 1 base, with 9 bases between them.

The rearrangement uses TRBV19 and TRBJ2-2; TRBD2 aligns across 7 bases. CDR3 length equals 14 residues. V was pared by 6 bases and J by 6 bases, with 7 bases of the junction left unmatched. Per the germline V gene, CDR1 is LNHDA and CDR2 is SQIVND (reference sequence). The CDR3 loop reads CASSGSGGPGELFF. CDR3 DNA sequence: TGTGCCAGTAGCGGGTCGGGAGGACCCGGGGAGCTGTTTTTT.

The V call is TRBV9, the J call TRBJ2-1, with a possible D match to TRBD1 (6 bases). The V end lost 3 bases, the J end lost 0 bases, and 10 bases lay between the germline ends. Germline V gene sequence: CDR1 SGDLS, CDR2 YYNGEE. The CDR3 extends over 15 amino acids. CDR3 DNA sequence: TGTGCCAGCAGCGAGGACAGCTTCTCCTACAATGAGCAGTTCTTC. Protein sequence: CASSEDSFSYNEQFF. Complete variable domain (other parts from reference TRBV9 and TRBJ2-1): DSGVTQTPKHLITATGQRVTLRCSPRSGDLSVYWYQQSLDQGLQFLIQYYNGEERAKGNILERFSAQQFPDLHSELNLSSLELGDSALYFCASSEDSFSYNEQFFGPGTRLTVL.